The 3 T cell receptor beta chains reported below all come from one sample, sequenced in a study of shared clonotypes between healthy human individuals (dated by TCRdb to the early 2020s). Library method: the immunoSEQ multiplex PCR assay. TCRdb holds this immuneACCESS table with in-frame rearrangements only. Some clones are missing; in checked studies, unresolved V genes explain under half, and the rest has no known cause. The sample table lists approximately 2.4 million clones, about 94% of them with a count of one. Around 0.13% of the sample is held by the ten biggest clonotypes. The sample consisted of naive CD4+ T cells sorted from blood. Explained via the paper, the cell subset or site label denotes: CD45RA+ positively selected. The receptor set was obtained from a man aged 18 to 29 in good health.

Comments on this clone: The identical CDR3 is also encoded by other nucleotide sequences in the sample. This sequence joins TRBV6-5 and TRBJ2-1; 8 nucleotides agree with TRBD1. Germline trimming cut 5 bases from V and 2 bases from J; bases unmatched to any gene: 5. Germline CDR1 is MNHEY and CDR2 is SVGAGI. This CDR3 is built from 15 residues. CDR3 protein: CASSSDRGTYNEQFF. CDR3 DNA: TGTGCCAGCAGTAGCGACAGGGGCACCTACAATGAGCAGTTCTTC.

The chain combines TRBV25-1 with TRBJ1-4; TRBD1 might be the D (6 bases). Trimming cost V 3 bases and J 5 bases, with 16 bases left between them. The CDR3 loop spans 16 amino acids. Germline V gene sequence: CDR1 MGHDK, CDR2 SYGVNS. The CDR3 sequence is CASSEGRGQINEKLFF. The CDR3 nucleotides are TGTGCCAGCAGTGAGGGCAGGGGCCAGATCAATGAAAAACTGTTTTTT.

The chain carries TRBV2 and TRBJ2-6; D possibly corresponds to TRBD1 (5 bases). CDR1 and CDR2 (germline): SNHLY, FYNNEI. CDR3 size: 16 residues. Trimming shortened V by 5 bases and J by 1 base, and 12 bases separated the two germline ends. Here the CDR3 reads CASSPLQVSGANVLTF. In nucleotides, the CDR3 is TGTGCCAGCAGTCCGCTACAGGTTTCTGGGGCCAACGTCCTGACTTTC.